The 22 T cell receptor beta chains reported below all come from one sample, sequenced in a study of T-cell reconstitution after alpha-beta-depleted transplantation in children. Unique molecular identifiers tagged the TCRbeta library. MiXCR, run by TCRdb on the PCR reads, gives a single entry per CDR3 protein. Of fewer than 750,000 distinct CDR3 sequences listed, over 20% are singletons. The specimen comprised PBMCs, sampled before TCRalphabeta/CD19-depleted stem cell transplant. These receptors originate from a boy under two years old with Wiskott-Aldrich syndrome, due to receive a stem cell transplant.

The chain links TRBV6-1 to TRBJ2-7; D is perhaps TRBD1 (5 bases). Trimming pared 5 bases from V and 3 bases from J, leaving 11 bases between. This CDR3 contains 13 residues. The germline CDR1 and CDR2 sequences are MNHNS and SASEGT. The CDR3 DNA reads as TGTGCCAGCAGTCAACGACAGAACTACGAGCAGTACTTC. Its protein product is CASSQRQNYEQYF.

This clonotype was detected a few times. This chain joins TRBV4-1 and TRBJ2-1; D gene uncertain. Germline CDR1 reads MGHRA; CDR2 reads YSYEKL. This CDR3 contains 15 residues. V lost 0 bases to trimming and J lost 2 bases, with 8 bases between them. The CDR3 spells CASSQDERPYNEQFF. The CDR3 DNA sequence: TGCGCCAGCAGCCAAGACGAGCGACCCTACAATGAGCAGTTCTTC.

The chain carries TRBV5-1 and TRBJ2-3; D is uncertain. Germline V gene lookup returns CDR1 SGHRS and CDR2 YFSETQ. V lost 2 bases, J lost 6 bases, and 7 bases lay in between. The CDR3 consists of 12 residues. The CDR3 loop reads CASSFSMDTQYF. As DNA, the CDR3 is TGCGCCAGCAGCTTTTCTATGGATACGCAGTATTTT.

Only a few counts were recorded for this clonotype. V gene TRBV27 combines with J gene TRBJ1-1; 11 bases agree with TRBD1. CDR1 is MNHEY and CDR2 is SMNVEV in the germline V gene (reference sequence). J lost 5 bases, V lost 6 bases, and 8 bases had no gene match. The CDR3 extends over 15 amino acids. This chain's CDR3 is CASSRGTGGMTEAFF. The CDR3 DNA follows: TGTGCCAGCAGCCGGGGGACAGGGGGAATGACTGAAGCTTTCTTT.

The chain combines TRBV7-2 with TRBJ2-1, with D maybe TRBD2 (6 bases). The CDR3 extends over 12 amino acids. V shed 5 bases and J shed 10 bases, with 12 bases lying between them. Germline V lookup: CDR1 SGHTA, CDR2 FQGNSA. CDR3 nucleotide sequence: TGTGCCAGCAGCCTTTGGACTACCGAGCAGTTCTTC. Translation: CASSLWTTEQFF.

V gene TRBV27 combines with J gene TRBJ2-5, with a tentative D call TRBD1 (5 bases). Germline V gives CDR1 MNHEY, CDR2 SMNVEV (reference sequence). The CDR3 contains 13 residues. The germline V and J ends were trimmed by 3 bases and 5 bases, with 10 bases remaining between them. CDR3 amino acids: CASSLTPGETQYF. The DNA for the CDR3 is TGTGCCAGCAGTTTGACCCCAGGGGAGACCCAGTACTTC.

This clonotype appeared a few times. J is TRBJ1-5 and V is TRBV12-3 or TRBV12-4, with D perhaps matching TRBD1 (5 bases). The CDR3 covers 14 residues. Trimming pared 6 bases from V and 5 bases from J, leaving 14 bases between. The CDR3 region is CASSLQRGYQPQHF. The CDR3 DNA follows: TGTGCCAGCAGCCTTCAAAGGGGTTATCAGCCCCAGCATTTT.

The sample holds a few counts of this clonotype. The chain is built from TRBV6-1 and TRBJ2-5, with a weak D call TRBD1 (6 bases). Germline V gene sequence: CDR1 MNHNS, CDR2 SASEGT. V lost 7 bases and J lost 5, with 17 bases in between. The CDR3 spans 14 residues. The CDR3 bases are TGTGCCAGCAAGGCTGACAGGATAAGCGAGACCCAGTACTTC. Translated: CASKADRISETQYF.

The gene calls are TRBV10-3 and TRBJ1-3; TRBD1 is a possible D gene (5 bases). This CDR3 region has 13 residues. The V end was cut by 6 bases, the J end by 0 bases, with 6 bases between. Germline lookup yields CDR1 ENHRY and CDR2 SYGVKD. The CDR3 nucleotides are TGTGCCATCAGCGGGGCCTCTGGAAACACCATATATTTT. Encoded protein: CAISGASGNTIYF.

The CDR3 sequence is CASSFRGRGAYEQYF. The CDR3 DNA follows: TGTGCCAGCAGTTTCAGGGGGCGCGGGGCCTACGAGCAGTACTTC. The chain combines TRBV12-3 or TRBV12-4 with TRBJ2-7; 8 nucleotides align to TRBD1. CDR3 length: 15 amino acids. The junction had 6 bases not matched to a gene; V was cut back by 3 bases and J by 2 bases.

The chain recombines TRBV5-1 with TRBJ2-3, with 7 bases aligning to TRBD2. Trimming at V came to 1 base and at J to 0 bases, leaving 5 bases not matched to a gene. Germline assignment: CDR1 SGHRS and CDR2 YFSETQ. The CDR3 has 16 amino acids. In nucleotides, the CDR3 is TGCGCCAGCAGCTTGACTAGCGCTTCTAGCACAGATACGCAGTATTTT. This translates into CASSLTSASSTDTQYF.

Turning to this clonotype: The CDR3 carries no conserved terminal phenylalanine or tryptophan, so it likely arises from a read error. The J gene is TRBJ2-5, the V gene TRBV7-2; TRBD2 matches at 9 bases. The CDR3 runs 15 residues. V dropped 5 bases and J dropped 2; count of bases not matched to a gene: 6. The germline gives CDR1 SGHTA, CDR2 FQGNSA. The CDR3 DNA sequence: TGTGCCAGCAGCCGATCTAGCGGGATGCAAGAGACCCAGTACTCC. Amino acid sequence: CASSRSSGMQETQYS.

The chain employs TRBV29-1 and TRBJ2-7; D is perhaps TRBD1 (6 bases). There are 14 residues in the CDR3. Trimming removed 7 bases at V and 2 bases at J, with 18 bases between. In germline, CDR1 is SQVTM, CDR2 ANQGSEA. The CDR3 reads CSGLKDSQTYEQYF. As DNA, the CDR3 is TGCAGCGGACTCAAGGACAGCCAGACCTACGAGCAGTACTTC.

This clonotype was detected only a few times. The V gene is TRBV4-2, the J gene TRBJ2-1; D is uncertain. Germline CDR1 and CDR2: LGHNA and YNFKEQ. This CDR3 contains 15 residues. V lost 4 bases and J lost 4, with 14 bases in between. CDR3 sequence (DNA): TGTGCCAGCAGCCGCTGGATCTTCACTTACAATGAGCAGTTCTTC. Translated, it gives CASSRWIFTYNEQFF.

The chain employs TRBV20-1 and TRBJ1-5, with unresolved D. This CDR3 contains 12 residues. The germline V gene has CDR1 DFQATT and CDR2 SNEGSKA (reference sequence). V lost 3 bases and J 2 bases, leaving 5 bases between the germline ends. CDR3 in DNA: TGCAGTGCTAGTGACGGCAATCAGCCCCAGCATTTT. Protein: CSASDGNQPQHF.

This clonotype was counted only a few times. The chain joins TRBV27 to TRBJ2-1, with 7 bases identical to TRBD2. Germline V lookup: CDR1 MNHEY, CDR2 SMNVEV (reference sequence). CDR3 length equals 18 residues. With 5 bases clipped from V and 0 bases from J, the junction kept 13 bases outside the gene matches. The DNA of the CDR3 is TGTGCCAGCAGTCCTCCCCGGGGCGGGAGCTTCTCCTACAATGAGCAGTTCTTC. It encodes CASSPPRGGSFSYNEQFF.

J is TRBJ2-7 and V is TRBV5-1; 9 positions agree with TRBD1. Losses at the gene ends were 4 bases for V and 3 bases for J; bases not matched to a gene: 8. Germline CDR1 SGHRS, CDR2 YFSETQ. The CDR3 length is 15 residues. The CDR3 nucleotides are TGCGCCAGCAGCCAGACAGGGGGACAAAGCTACGAGCAGTACTTC. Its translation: CASSQTGGQSYEQYF.

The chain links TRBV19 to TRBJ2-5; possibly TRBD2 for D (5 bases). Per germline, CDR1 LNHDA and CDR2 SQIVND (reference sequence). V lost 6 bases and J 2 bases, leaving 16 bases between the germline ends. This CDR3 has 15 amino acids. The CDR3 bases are TGTGCCAGTAGGGAGGCCTCGACAACGCAAGAGACCCAGTACTTC. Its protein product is CASREASTTQETQYF.

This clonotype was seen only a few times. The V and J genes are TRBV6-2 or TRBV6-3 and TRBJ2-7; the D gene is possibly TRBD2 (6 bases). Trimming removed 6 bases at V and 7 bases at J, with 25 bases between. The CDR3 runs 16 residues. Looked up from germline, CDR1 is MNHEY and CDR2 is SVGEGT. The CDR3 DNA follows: TGTGCCAGCAGAGACCTCTCTACCACGGGAGCTTGGGAGCAGTACTTC. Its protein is CASRDLSTTGAWEQYF.

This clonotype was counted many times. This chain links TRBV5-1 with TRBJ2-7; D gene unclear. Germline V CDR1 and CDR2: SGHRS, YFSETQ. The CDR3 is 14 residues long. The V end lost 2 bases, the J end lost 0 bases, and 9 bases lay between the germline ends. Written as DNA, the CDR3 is TGCGCCAGCAGCTTCCAAGCGCACTCCTACGAGCAGTACTTC. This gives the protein CASSFQAHSYEQYF.

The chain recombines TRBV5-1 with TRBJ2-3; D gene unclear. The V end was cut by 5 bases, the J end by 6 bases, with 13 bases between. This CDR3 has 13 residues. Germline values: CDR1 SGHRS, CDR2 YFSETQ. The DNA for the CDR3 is TGCGCCAGCAGGGAAGTAAGCCCGGATACGCAGTATTTT. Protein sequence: CASREVSPDTQYF.

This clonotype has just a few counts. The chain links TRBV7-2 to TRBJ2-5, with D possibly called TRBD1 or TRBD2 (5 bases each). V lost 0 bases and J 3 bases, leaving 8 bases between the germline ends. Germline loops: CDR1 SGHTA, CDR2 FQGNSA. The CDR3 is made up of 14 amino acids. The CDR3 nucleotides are TGTGCCAGCAGCTTAGCGCTGGGGGAAGAGACCCAGTACTTC. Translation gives CASSLALGEETQYF.